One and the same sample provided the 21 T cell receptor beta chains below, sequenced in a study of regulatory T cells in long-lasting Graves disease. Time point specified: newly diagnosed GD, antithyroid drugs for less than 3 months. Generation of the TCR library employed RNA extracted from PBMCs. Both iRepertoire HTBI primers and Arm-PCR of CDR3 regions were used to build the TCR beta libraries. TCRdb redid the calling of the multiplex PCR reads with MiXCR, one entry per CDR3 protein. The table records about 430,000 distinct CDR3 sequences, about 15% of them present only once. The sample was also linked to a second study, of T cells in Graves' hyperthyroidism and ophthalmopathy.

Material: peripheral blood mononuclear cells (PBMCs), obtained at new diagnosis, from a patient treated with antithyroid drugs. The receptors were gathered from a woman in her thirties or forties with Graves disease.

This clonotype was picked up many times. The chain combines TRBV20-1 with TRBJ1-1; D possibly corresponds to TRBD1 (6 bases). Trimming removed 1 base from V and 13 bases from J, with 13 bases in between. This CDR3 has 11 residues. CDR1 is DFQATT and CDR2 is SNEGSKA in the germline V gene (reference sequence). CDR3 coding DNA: TGCAGTGCTAGAGCCGGGGCCAGGGGTTTCTTT. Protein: CSARAGARGFF.

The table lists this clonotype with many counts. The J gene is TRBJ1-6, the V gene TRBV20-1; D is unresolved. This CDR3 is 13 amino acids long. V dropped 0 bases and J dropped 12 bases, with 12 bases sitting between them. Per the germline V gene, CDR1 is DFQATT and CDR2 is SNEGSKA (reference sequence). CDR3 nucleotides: TGCAGTGCTAGAGATCAAGAGGGCGAACCCCTCCACTTT. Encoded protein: CSARDQEGEPLHF.

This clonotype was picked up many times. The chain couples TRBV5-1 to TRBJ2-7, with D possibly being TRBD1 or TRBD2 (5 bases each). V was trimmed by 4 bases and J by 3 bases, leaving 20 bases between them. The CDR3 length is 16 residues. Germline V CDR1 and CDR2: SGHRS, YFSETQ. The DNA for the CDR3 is TGCGCCAGCAGCCCCCAAGGACATCGGGGAAACTACGAGCAGTACTTC. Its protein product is CASSPQGHRGNYEQYF.

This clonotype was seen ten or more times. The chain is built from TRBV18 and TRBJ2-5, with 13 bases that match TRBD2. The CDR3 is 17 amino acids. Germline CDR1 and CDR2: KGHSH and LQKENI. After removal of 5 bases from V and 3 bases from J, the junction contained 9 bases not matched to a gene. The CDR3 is CASSSRTSGRGKETQYF. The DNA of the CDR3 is TGTGCCAGCTCATCTCGGACTAGCGGGAGAGGAAAAGAGACCCAGTACTTC.

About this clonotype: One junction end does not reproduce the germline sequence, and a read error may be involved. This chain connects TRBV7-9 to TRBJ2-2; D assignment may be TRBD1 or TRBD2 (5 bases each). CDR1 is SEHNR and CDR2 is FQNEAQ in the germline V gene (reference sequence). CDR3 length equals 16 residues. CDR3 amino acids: CASSSPTGPNTGDLFF. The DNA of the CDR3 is TGTGCCAGCAGCTCCCCGACGGGGCCGAACACCGGGGACCTGTTTTTT.

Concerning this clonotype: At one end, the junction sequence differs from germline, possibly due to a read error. CDR3 in amino acids: CSARAAGAGEGTDTRYF. CDR3 bases: TGCAGTGCTAGAGCTGCCGGAGCGGGAGAGGGCACAGATACGCGGTATTTT. V and J are TRBV20-1 and TRBJ2-3; 8 nucleotides line up with TRBD2. The CDR3 totals 17 residues. CDR1 and CDR2 (germline): DFQATT, SNEGSKA (reference sequence).

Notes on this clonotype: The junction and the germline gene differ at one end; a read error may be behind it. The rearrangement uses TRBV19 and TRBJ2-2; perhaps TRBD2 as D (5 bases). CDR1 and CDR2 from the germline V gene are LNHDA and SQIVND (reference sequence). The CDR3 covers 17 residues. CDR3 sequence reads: CASSTWRLGRNTGKLFF. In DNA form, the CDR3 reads TGTGCCAGTAGTACTTGGCGTCTTGGACGGAACACCGGGAAGCTGTTTTTT.

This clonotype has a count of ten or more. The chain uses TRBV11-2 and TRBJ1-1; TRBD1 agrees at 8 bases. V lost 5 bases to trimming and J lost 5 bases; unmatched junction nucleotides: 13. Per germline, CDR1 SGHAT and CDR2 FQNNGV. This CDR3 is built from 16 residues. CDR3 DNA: TGTGCCAGCAGCCCAGGGGGCTGGGAGGGTGGGACTGAAGCTTTCTTT. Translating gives CASSPGGWEGGTEAFF.

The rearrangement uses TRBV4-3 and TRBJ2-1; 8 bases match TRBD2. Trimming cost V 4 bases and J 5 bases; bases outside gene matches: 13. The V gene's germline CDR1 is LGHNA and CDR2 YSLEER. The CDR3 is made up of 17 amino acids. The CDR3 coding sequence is TGCGCCAGCAGCCCGGTAGCTTCCCCCGGGGGGGACAATGAGCAGTTCTTC. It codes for CASSPVASPGGDNEQFF.

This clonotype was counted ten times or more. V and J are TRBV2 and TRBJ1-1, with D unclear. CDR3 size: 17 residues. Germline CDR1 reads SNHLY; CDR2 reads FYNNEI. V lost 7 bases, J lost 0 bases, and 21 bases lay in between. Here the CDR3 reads CASTTPGRIYMNTEAFF. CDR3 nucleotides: TGTGCCAGCACCACCCCCGGGAGAATTTACATGAACACTGAAGCTTTCTTT.

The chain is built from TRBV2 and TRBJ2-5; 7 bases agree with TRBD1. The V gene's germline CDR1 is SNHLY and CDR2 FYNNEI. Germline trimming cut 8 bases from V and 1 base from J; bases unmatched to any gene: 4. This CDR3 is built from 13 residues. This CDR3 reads CASDRELQETQYF. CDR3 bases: TGTGCCAGCGACAGGGAGCTCCAAGAGACCCAGTACTTC.

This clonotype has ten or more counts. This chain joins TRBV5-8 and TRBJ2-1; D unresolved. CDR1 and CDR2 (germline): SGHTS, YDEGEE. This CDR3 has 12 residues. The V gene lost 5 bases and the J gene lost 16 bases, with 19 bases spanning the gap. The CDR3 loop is CASSFRAQFLFF. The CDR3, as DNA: TGTGCCAGCAGTTTCCGGGCCCAGTTTTTATTCTTC.

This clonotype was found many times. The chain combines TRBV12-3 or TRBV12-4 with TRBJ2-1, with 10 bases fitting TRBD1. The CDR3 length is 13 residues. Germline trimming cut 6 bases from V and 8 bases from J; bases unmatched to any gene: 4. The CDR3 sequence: CASRTGGGYEQFF. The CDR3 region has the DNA TGTGCCAGCAGGACAGGGGGCGGATATGAGCAGTTCTTC.

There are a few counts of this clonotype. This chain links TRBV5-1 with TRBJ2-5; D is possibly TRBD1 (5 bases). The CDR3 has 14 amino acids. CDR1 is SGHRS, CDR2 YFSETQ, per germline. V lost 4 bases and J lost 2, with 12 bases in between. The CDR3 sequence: CASSPGHGQETQYF. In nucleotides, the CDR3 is TGCGCCAGCAGCCCCGGACATGGACAAGAGACCCAGTACTTC.

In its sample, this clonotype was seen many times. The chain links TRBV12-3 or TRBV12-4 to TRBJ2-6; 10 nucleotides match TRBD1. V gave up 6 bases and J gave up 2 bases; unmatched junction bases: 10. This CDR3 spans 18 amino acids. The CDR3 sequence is CASSPAGQGIAGANVLTF. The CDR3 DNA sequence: TGTGCCAGCAGCCCCGCGGGACAGGGGATCGCTGGGGCCAACGTCCTGACTTTC.

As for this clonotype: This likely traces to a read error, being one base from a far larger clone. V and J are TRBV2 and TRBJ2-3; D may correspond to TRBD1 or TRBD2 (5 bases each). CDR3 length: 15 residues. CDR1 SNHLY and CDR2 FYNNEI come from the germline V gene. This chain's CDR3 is CATLRGALNQETPYF. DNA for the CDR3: TGTGCCACCTTAAGAGGGGCGCTCAACCAAGAGACCCCGTACTTC.

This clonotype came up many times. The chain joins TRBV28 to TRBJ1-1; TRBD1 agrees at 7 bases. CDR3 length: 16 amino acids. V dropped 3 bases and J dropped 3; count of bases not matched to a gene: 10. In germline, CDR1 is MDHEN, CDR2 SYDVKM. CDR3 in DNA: TGTGCCAGCAGTTTGGGACAGACGGAGCGGGACACTGAAGCTTTCTTT. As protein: CASSLGQTERDTEAFF.

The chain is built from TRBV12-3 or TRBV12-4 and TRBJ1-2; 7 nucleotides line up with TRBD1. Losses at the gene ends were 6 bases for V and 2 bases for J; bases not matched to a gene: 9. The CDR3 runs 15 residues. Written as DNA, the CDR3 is TGTGCCAGCAGCTTACAGGGGCCGCTAAACTATGGCTACACCTTC. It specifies CASSLQGPLNYGYTF.

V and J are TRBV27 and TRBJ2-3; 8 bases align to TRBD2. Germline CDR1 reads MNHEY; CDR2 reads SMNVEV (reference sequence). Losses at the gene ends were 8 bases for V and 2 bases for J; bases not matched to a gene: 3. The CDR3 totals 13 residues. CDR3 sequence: CASRGGATDTQYF. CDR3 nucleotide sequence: TGTGCCAGCCGGGGGGGCGCCACAGATACGCAGTATTTT.

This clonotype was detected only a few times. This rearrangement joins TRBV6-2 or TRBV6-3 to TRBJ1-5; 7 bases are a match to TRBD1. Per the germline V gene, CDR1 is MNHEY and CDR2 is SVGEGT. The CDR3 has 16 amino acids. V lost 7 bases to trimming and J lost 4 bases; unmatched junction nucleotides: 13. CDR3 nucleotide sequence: TGTGCCAGCACAAAAAAACTCAGGGGGTGGAATCAGCCCCAGCATTTT. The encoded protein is CASTKKLRGWNQPQHF.

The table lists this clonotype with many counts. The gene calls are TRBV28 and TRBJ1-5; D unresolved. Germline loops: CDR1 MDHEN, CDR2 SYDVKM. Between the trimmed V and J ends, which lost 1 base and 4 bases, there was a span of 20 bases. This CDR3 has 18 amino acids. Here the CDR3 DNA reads TGTGCCAGCAGTTTATCGCCGGTGCAGTTCCGCGGAAATCAGCCCCAGCATTTT. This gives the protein CASSLSPVQFRGNQPQHF.